This T cell receptor beta chain derives from a study of regulatory T cells in long-lasting Graves disease. The CDR3 is 19 amino acids. Germline V CDR1 and CDR2: SGHNT, YENEEA. Unmatched junction bases numbered 17, after V lost 2 bases and J lost 4 bases. The sample's time point: newly diagnosed GD, antithyroid drugs for less than 3 months. Extracted PBMC RNA gave rise to the TCR library. From each patient, roughly 10 milliliters of peripheral blood was drawn and collected into an EDTA anticoagulant tube. iRepertoire HTBI primers and Arm-PCR of CDR3 regions built TCR beta libraries. TCRdb called the multiplex PCR reads again in MiXCR, with one record for every CDR3 protein. The sample lists approximately 400,000 distinct CDR3 sequences; about 15% were seen once. Study-level points and caveats: With a small sample size, accuracy may have been reduced.

This clonotype was recorded many times. Its antigen is currently unknown. These sequences were also reported in another study, on T cells in Graves' hyperthyroidism and ophthalmopathy. That source adds: Exclusion of patients followed from uncontrolled infection, other autoimmune disease, pregnancy or lactation. First-round RT-PCR with HTBI primers amplified the TCR CDR3 region.

The material was peripheral blood mononuclear cells (PBMCs), obtained at new diagnosis, from a patient treated with antithyroid drugs. This TCR was sampled from a woman in her 30s with Graves disease. This chain joins TRBV11-3 and TRBJ2-3; TRBD2 agrees at 8 bases. The CDR3 DNA reads TGTGCCAGCAGCTTAATGGGGAGGACGGCGGGGGGAAAGTCAGATACGCAGTATTTT. It specifies CASSLMGRTAGGKSDTQYF.